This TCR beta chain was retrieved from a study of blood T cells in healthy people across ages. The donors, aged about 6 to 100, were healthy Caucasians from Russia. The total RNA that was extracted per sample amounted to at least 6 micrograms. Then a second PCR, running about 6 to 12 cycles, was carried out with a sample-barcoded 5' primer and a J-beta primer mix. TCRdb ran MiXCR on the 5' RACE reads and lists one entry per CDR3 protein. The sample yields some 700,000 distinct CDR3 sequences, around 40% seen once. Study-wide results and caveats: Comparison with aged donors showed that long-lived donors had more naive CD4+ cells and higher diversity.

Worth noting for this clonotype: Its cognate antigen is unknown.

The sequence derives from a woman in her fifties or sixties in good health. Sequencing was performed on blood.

In nucleotides, the CDR3 is TGTGCCAGCAGCGCCTCGACGGGACACTACAATGAGCAGTTCTTC. It encodes CASSASTGHYNEQFF. The rearrangement uses TRBV7-2 and TRBJ2-1; TRBD1 might be the D (6 bases). Per germline, CDR1 SGHTA and CDR2 FQGNSA. The CDR3 consists of 15 residues. V lost 5 bases and J lost 3, with 14 bases in between.